This T cell receptor (beta chain) was profiled in a study of T cells after yellow fever vaccination. Study-wide background: When fractions had low cell numbers, they were prepared with SMART-Seq v4 Ultra Low Input.

This clonotype was counted between two and nine times. The antigen remains unidentified. Each CDR3 protein is one row after TCRdb ran MiXCR on the 5' RACE reads. Of 510,000 or so distinct CDR3 sequences detected, 15% to 20% appear once; the ten largest clones hold roughly an eighth. The CDR3 is made up of 12 amino acids. The V gene's germline CDR1 is DFQATT and CDR2 SNEGSKA (reference sequence). General study points: Sorted repertoires could include abundant contaminating clonotypes from bulk cells.

The material was PBMCs, obtained 15 days after the yellow fever booster vaccination. The chain is built from TRBV20-1 and TRBJ2-3, with a possible D match to TRBD2 (5 bases). The sequence was collected from a man aged 30 to 45 who received the YFV17D yellow fever vaccine. The CDR3 is CIGERGTDTQYF. In DNA, the CDR3 is TGCATTGGAGAGAGGGGCACAGATACGCAGTATTTT.